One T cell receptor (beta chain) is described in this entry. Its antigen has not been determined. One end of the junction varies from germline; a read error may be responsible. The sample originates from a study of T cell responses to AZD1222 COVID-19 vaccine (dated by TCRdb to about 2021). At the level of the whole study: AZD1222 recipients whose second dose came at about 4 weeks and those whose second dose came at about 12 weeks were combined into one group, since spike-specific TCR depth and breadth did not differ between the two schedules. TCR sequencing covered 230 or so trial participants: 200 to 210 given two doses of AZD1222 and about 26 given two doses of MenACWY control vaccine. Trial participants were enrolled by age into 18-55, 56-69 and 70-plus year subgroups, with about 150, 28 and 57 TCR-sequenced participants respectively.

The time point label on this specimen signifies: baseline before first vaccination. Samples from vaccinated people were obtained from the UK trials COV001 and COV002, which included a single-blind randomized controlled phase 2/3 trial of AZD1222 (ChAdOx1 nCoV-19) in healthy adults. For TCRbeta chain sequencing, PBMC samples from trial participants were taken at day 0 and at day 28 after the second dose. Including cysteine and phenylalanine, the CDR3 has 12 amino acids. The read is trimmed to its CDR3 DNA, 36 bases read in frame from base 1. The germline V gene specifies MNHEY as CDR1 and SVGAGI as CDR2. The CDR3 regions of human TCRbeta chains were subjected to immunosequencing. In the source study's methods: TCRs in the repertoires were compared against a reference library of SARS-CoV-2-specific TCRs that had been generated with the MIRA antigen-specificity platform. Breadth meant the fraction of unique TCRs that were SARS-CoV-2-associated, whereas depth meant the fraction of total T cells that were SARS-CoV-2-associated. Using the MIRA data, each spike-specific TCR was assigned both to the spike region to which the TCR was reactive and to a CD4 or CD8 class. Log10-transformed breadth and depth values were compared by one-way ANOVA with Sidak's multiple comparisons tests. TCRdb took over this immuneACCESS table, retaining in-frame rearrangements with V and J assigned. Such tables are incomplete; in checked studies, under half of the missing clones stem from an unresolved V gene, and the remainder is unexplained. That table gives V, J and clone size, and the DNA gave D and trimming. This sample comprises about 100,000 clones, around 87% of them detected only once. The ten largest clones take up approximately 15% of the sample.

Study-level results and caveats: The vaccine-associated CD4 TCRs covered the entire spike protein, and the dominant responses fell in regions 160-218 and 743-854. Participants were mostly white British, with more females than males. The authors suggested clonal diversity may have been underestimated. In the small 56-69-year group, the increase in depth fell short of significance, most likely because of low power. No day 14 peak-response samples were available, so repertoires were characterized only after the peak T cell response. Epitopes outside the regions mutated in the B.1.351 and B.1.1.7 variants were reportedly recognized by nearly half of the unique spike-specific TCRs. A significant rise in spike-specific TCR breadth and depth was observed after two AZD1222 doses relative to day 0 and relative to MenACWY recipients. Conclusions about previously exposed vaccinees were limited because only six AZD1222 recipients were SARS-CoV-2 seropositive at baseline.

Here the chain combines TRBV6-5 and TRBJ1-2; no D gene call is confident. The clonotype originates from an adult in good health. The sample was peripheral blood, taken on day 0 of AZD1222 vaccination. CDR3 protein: CASGYGGFGYTF. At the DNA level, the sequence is TGTGCCAGCGGTTACGGCGGTTTTGGCTACACCTTC.